This entry lists 17 T cell receptor beta chains sequenced from one sample in a study of blood T cell repertoires in COVID-19 (dated by TCRdb to 2020 to 2021). Library creation used the immunoSEQ multiplex PCR assay. In its TCRdb copy, this immuneACCESS table keeps in-frame sequences only and misses some clones. Where compared with another copy, unresolved V genes explain less than half of these, and the others have no known cause. The sample table lists fewer than 250,000 clones, 75% to 85% of them with a count of one. The ten largest clonotypes hold around 5.9% of the sample. Sequencing input: peripheral blood. These receptors all stem from a human donor in a cohort sampled during active COVID-19.

This chain links TRBV6-5 with TRBJ2-7; D perhaps matches TRBD2 (7 bases). V shed 2 bases and J shed 2 bases, with 13 bases lying between them. The CDR3 is made up of 15 amino acids. Germline V gives CDR1 MNHEY, CDR2 SVGAGI. The CDR3 DNA sequence: TGTGCCAGCAGTTACGCCGGGGGGCAGGCCTACGAGCAGTACTTC. It codes for CASSYAGGQAYEQYF.

The rearrangement uses TRBV18 and TRBJ2-4; tentatively, D is TRBD2 (5 bases). With 5 bases removed from V and 1 base from J, the gap between germline ends came to 12 bases. The CDR3 sequence is 15 residues long. Per the germline V gene, CDR1 is KGHSH and CDR2 is LQKENI. In DNA, the CDR3 is TGTGCCAGCTCAAGACTGAGGGAGGCCAAAAACATTCAGTACTTC. Protein sequence: CASSRLREAKNIQYF.

The V and J genes are TRBV6-5 and TRBJ2-7; 8 bases line up with TRBD2. The CDR3 runs 13 residues. Germline V CDR1 and CDR2: MNHEY, SVGAGI. Unmatched junction bases numbered 6, after V lost 6 bases and J lost 5 bases. The CDR3 DNA is TGTGCCAGCAGATCAGCGGGAGCGGACGAGCAGTACTTC. Protein sequence: CASRSAGADEQYF.

The V and J genes are TRBV11-2 and TRBJ2-1, with a possible D match to TRBD2 (6 bases). Per germline, CDR1 SGHAT and CDR2 FQNNGV. V gave up 3 bases and J gave up 7 bases, with 13 bases separating them. CDR3 length equals 14 residues. CDR3 nucleotides: TGTGCCAGCAGCTTCGGGAGTATCTTGAATGAGCAGTTCTTC. Protein: CASSFGSILNEQFF.

The rearrangement links TRBV3-1 (or the pseudogene TRBV3-2) to TRBJ2-3; TRBD2 matches 9 bases. V dropped 7 bases and J dropped 0; count of bases not matched to a gene: 5. CDR3 length: 15 amino acids. The germline V gene encodes CDR1 LGHDT and CDR2 YNNKEL (reference sequence). The CDR3 DNA is TGTGCCAGCACCCTTAGCGGGAGTAGCACAGATACGCAGTATTTT. Its protein is CASTLSGSSTDTQYF.

V is TRBV7-9 and J is TRBJ2-3; D is perhaps TRBD2 (6 bases). This CDR3 spans 16 amino acids. Germline V lookup: CDR1 SEHNR, CDR2 FQNEAQ (reference sequence). Deletions cut 2 bases from V and 2 bases from J, with 14 bases between. The CDR3 DNA reads TGTGCCAGCAGCTTAACCGCGGGGATTGACACAGATACGCAGTATTTT. Its protein is CASSLTAGIDTDTQYF.

The V gene is TRBV2, the J gene TRBJ1-1; unclear D gene. Germline-derived CDR1 and CDR2 are SNHLY and FYNNEI. The CDR3 contains 16 residues. Trimming stripped 9 bases from V and 0 bases from J, with 20 bases between. The CDR3 bases are TGTGCCAGAACGGAGGTCGGTTTTGGGATGAACACTGAAGCTTTCTTT. This codes for CARTEVGFGMNTEAFF. The variable domain in full, with the rest retrieved from reference TRBV2 and TRBJ1-1, is EPEVTQTPSHQVTQMGQEVILRCVPISNHLYFYWYRQILGQKVEFLVSFYNNEISEKSEIFDDQFSVERPDGSNFTLKIRSTKLEDSAMYFCARTEVGFGMNTEAFFGQGTRLTVV.

The rearrangement links TRBV10-3 to TRBJ2-7, with 7 bases that match TRBD2. Germline-derived CDR1 and CDR2 are ENHRY and SYGVKD. This CDR3 region has 16 residues. After removal of 5 bases from V and 5 bases from J, the junction contained 15 bases not matched to a gene. The CDR3 loop is CAISTVGSGARDEQYF. In nucleotides, the CDR3 is TGTGCCATCAGTACCGTTGGGAGCGGGGCACGAGACGAGCAGTACTTC.

The rearrangement joins TRBV6-5 to TRBJ2-2, with TRBD2 matching over 8 bases. Germline trimming cut 7 bases from V and 6 bases from J; bases unmatched to any gene: 7. From germline, CDR1 is MNHEY and CDR2 SVGAGI. The CDR3 totals 14 residues. The CDR3 DNA reads as TGTGCCAGCACCCTAGAGCGGGAGTCCGGGGAGCTGTTTTTT. Protein sequence: CASTLERESGELFF.

The chain carries TRBV11-2 and TRBJ1-6, with 7 bases identical to TRBD1. The CDR3 extends over 16 amino acids. Trimming cost V 3 bases and J 2 bases; bases outside gene matches: 4. Germline CDR1 and CDR2: SGHAT and FQNNGV. The CDR3 region is CASSLGRGTYNSPLHF. CDR3 sequence (DNA): TGTGCCAGCAGCTTGGGCAGGGGGACCTATAATTCACCCCTCCACTTT.

The chain carries TRBV25-1 and TRBJ1-6, with TRBD1 matching 8 bases. With 1 base clipped from V and 10 bases from J, the junction kept 9 bases outside the gene matches. CDR3 length equals 16 residues. Germline lookup yields CDR1 MGHDK and CDR2 SYGVNS. Written as DNA, the CDR3 is TGTGCCAGCAGTGAATGGGCAGGGGGCCTTAGCTCACCCCTCCACTTT. Translating it yields CASSEWAGGLSSPLHF.

This chain connects TRBV11-2 to TRBJ2-3, with TRBD1 identical over 7 bases. Germline V gives CDR1 SGHAT, CDR2 FQNNGV. V trimming: 2 bases; J trimming: 2 bases; junction bases outside the gene matches: 4. This CDR3 is 15 amino acids long. The CDR3 loop reads CASSLRQGLTDTQYF. The CDR3 DNA reads as TGTGCCAGCAGCTTAAGACAGGGCCTCACAGATACGCAGTATTTT. Based on the CDR3 plus reference TRBV11-2 and TRBJ2-3, the full variable domain is EAGVAQSPRYKIIEKRQSVAFWCNPISGHATLYWYQQILGQGPKLLIQFQNNGVVDDSQLPKDRFSAERLKGVDSTLKIQPAKLEDSAVYLCASSLRQGLTDTQYFGPGTRLTVL.

The chain couples TRBV7-8 to TRBJ1-4, with D possibly TRBD1 on 5 matching bases. Trimming cost V 3 bases and J 3 bases, with 14 bases left between them. There are 16 residues in the CDR3. CDR1 SGHVS and CDR2 FQNEAQ come from the germline V gene. CDR3 DNA: TGTGCCAGCAGCTTCTGGGGGGAGTCGGCTAATGAAAAACTGTTTTTT. It yields the protein CASSFWGESANEKLFF.

The chain combines TRBV24-1 with TRBJ2-1, with 10 bases lining up with TRBD1. This CDR3 has 15 residues. J was trimmed by 11 bases and V by 4 bases; bases with no gene match: 10. Germline V CDR1 and CDR2: KGHDR, SFDVKD. The CDR3 DNA reads TGTGCCACCAGTGACCCTGACAGGGGGCGAAGGAAGCAGTTCTTC. This encodes CATSDPDRGRRKQFF.

The chain carries TRBV6-6 and TRBJ1-1; TRBD1 might be the D (6 bases). The CDR3 has 14 residues. V gave up 0 bases and J gave up 5 bases, with 10 bases separating them. Germline values: CDR1 MNHNY, CDR2 SVGAGI (reference sequence). For the CDR3, the DNA is TGTGCCAGCAGTTACTCGGCAGGGGAGACTGAAGCTTTCTTT. Protein product: CASSYSAGETEAFF.

The CDR3 nucleotides are TGTGCCAGCAGCTTAGGGCAGAACACAGATACGCAGTATTTT. Amino acids: CASSLGQNTDTQYF. This chain connects TRBV7-2 to TRBJ2-3; D remains unclear. Germline V lookup: CDR1 SGHTA, CDR2 FQGNSA. Trimming shortened V by 1 base and J by 2 bases, and 7 bases separated the two germline ends. This CDR3 has 14 amino acids.

The chain couples TRBV9 to TRBJ2-1; D is possibly TRBD1 (6 bases). The germline CDR1 and CDR2 sequences are SGDLS and YYNGEE. The length of the CDR3 is 13 residues. V lost 4 bases to trimming and J lost 4 bases, with 9 bases between them. CDR3 coding DNA: TGTGCCAGCAGCCCGGACAGATACAATGAGCAGTTCTTC. It yields the protein CASSPDRYNEQFF.